Following are 26 T cell receptor beta chains from one sample sequenced in a study of regulatory T cells in long-lasting Graves disease. Time point here: newly diagnosed GD, antithyroid drugs for less than 3 months. Researchers made the TCR library from RNA that was extracted from PBMCs. The TCR beta library used iRepertoire HTBI primers with Arm-PCR amplification of CDR3. TCRdb re-analysed the multiplex PCR reads in MiXCR, keeping a single row per CDR3 protein. Among about 540,000 distinct CDR3 sequences listed, approximately 13% were seen once. These records were also assigned to another study, of T cells in Graves' hyperthyroidism and ophthalmopathy.

The sequences come from peripheral blood mononuclear cells (PBMCs), collected at new diagnosis, from a patient treated with antithyroid drugs. All receptors come from a man aged 25-45 years with Graves disease.

As concerns this clonotype: A much more abundant neighbour one base away suggests this may be a read error. The gene calls are TRBV20-1 and TRBJ2-5, with unresolved D. Per germline, CDR1 DFQATT and CDR2 SNEGSKA (reference sequence). The CDR3 runs to 12 residues. The CDR3 nucleotides are TGCAGTGTGGCCCGGCTCCAAGAGACCCGGTACTTC. This translates into CSVARLQETRYF.

This clonotype was counted at least ten times. The CDR3 loop is CASSPDQTGRLYF. The CDR3 DNA is TGTGCCAGCAGCCCGGACCAAACCGGCCGCCTGTACTTC. The gene calls are TRBV7-2 and TRBJ2-7; no clear D gene. The CDR3 covers 13 residues. Deletions cut 5 bases from V and 12 bases from J, with 20 bases between. CDR1 is SGHTA, CDR2 FQGNSA, per germline.

This clonotype was detected many times. The chain combines TRBV27 with TRBJ2-1; D remains unclear. Germline V lookup: CDR1 MNHEY, CDR2 SMNVEV (reference sequence). V lost 6 bases and J lost 8, with 26 bases in between. The CDR3 is 17 residues long. The CDR3, as DNA: TGTGCCAGCAGCGAACAGACCCATGAATATGGTATCGATGAGCAGTTCTTC. Translation gives CASSEQTHEYGIDEQFF.

The rearrangement uses TRBV7-3 and TRBJ2-1; weak D call: TRBD1 (6 bases). Trimming removed 5 bases from V and 5 bases from J, with 19 bases in between. Germline CDR1 and CDR2: SGHTA and FQGTGA. This CDR3 has 16 residues. CDR3 protein: CASSPDSAGRHNEQFF. CDR3 in DNA: TGTGCCAGCAGCCCGGACAGTGCCGGGCGGCACAATGAGCAGTTCTTC.

A few counts support this clonotype. This chain's CDR3 is CASSNYRVPRLSGANVLTF. In DNA form, the CDR3 reads TGTGCCAGCAGCAACTACAGGGTCCCTCGACTCTCTGGGGCCAACGTCCTGACTTTC. V usage is TRBV5-5 and J usage is TRBJ2-6, with a weak D call TRBD1 (6 bases). The V end lost 4 bases, the J end lost 0 bases, and 20 bases lay between the germline ends. The germline gives CDR1 SGHKS, CDR2 YYEKEE (reference sequence). The CDR3 spans 19 residues. Supplemented by reference TRBV5-5 and TRBJ2-6, the full variable domain reads DAGVTQSPTHLIKTRGQQVTLRCSPISGHKSVSWYQQVLGQGPQFIFQYYEKEERGRGNFPDRFSARQFPNYSSELNVNALLLGDSALYLCASSNYRVPRLSGANVLTFGAGSRLTVL.

This clonotype was detected only a few times. The chain joins TRBV14 to TRBJ1-1, with D perhaps TRBD1 (6 bases). CDR1 and CDR2 from the germline V gene are SGHDN and FVKESK. V gave up 6 bases and J gave up 6 bases, with 20 bases separating them. The length of the CDR3 is 15 residues. The chain's CDR3 is CASSRSGARMSEAFF. The DNA of the CDR3 is TGTGCCAGCAGTCGTTCAGGGGCGCGGATGTCTGAAGCTTTCTTT.

V usage is TRBV24-1 and J usage is TRBJ1-2; D is perhaps TRBD1 (6 bases). Germline V gives CDR1 KGHDR, CDR2 SFDVKD. V was cut by 5 bases and J by 3 bases, with 9 bases left in between. The CDR3 is 13 amino acids. CDR3: CATSAQGDYGYTF. The CDR3 region has the DNA TGTGCCACCAGTGCACAGGGCGACTATGGCTACACCTTC.

Many counts were recorded for this clonotype. This sequence joins TRBV12-5 and TRBJ2-3; possible D gene TRBD2, 6 bases. The V and J ends lost 11 bases and 5 bases respectively, with 14 bases between them. The CDR3 covers 12 residues. From germline, CDR1 is LGHNT and CDR2 FRNRAP. The CDR3 here is CAASPGGDTQYF. Written as DNA, the CDR3 is TGTGCTGCCTCCCCCGGGGGAGATACGCAGTATTTT.

This clonotype showed up many times. The genes are TRBV29-1 and TRBJ2-3, with TRBD2 identical over 11 bases. From germline, CDR1 is SQVTM and CDR2 ANQGSEA. The CDR3 has 14 amino acids. V lost 3 bases and J lost 5; bases outside the gene matches: 4. Here the CDR3 reads CSVDDLAGGDTQYF. CDR3 DNA: TGCAGCGTTGATGATCTAGCGGGAGGAGATACGCAGTATTTT.

This clonotype showed up many times. The V and J genes are TRBV6-7 and TRBJ2-1, with 10 bases fitting TRBD2. TRBV6-7 is an ORF; its function is uncertain. V was pared by 2 bases and J by 2 bases, with 9 bases of the junction left unmatched. The CDR3 loop spans 18 amino acids. CDR3 coding DNA: TGTGCCAGCAGTTACGAACGCGATACTAGCGGGGCCTACAATGAGCAGTTCTTC. It is translated as CASSYERDTSGAYNEQFF.

The chain joins TRBV18 to TRBJ1-2; tentatively, D is TRBD1 (5 bases). Germline assignment: CDR1 KGHSH and CDR2 LQKENI. This CDR3 is 16 amino acids long. V was cut by 2 bases and J by 1 base, with 14 bases left in between. CDR3 coding DNA: TGTGCCAGCTCACCAGGGCAGGGCGATATTAACTATGGCTACACCTTC. Encoded protein: CASSPGQGDINYGYTF.

This clonotype has at least ten counts. The V call is TRBV5-1, the J call TRBJ2-1, with TRBD1 as a possible D gene (5 bases). Trimming cost V 7 bases and J 4 bases, with 12 bases left between them. The CDR3 extends over 13 amino acids. The germline CDR1 and CDR2 sequences are SGHRS and YFSETQ. Written as DNA, the CDR3 is TGCGCCAGCTTGGACACGGGTTACAATGAGCAGTTCTTC. This translates into CASLDTGYNEQFF.

This clonotype has just a few counts. The rearrangement links TRBV19 to TRBJ2-2; D is possibly TRBD1 (6 bases). Per germline, CDR1 LNHDA and CDR2 SQIVND (reference sequence). CDR3 length: 14 residues. Trimming took 8 bases from V and 4 from J, leaving 14 bases between them. CDR3 nucleotide sequence: TGTGCCAGTCGGTGGGGGCTTAGCACCGGGGAGCTGTTTTTT. Amino acids: CASRWGLSTGELFF.

This clonotype was seen only a few times. The V call is TRBV11-3, the J call TRBJ1-6, with D unclear. V was cut by 1 base and J by 4 bases, with 8 bases left in between. CDR3 length: 15 amino acids. Germline CDR1 reads SGHNT; CDR2 reads YENEEA. CDR3 residues: CASSLASGYNSPLHF. CDR3 DNA sequence: TGTGCCAGCAGCTTAGCGAGCGGGTATAATTCACCCCTCCACTTT.

This chain joins TRBV29-1 and TRBJ2-3; D unclear. The CDR3 runs 13 residues. V was pared by 4 bases and J by 3 bases, with 11 bases between. The germline V gene encodes CDR1 SQVTM and CDR2 ANQGSEA. In DNA form, the CDR3 reads TGCAGCGTTGCTGTCAACCCTACAGATACGCAGTATTTT. This encodes CSVAVNPTDTQYF.

CDR3 protein: CSARPDSIDTEAFF. The CDR3 coding sequence is TGCAGTGCTAGACCGGACAGTATAGACACTGAAGCTTTCTTT. The rearrangement joins TRBV20-1 to TRBJ1-1; D may be TRBD1 (6 bases). V gave up 2 bases and J gave up 3 bases, with 13 bases separating them. The CDR3 is made up of 14 amino acids. Per germline, CDR1 DFQATT and CDR2 SNEGSKA (reference sequence).

This clonotype was observed at least ten times. V usage is TRBV12-3 or TRBV12-4 and J usage is TRBJ2-1; TRBD2 aligns across 7 bases. V lost 6 bases and J lost 5; bases outside the gene matches: 10. The CDR3 loop spans 15 amino acids. The CDR3 loop is CASRHTSADHNEQFF. The CDR3 nucleotides read TGTGCCAGCAGACATACTAGCGCAGACCACAATGAGCAGTTCTTC.

This clonotype has a count of ten or more. The chain is built from TRBV20-1 and TRBJ2-3; TRBD2 matches 11 bases. The CDR3 loop spans 16 amino acids. Germline V lookup: CDR1 DFQATT, CDR2 SNEGSKA (reference sequence). Unmatched junction bases numbered 6, after V lost 0 bases and J lost 4 bases. The CDR3 sequence is CSARDLAGGSADTQYF. Here the CDR3 DNA reads TGCAGTGCTAGAGATCTAGCGGGAGGATCTGCAGATACGCAGTATTTT.

This clonotype was seen a few times. One junction end disagrees with the germline gene, perhaps due to a read error. The V gene is TRBV19, the J gene TRBJ2-3, with TRBD1 as a possible D gene (5 bases). The germline gives CDR1 LNHDA, CDR2 SQIVND (reference sequence). The CDR3 runs to 14 residues. CDR3 in amino acids: CASSTDWITGTQYF. CDR3 in DNA: TGTGCCAGTAGTACCGACTGGATCACAGGTACGCAGTATTTT.

The table lists this clonotype with many counts. The chain recombines TRBV29-1 with TRBJ1-1, with D unclear. The CDR3 runs 12 residues. Germline lookup yields CDR1 SQVTM and CDR2 ANQGSEA. Trimming stripped 7 bases from V and 5 bases from J, with 14 bases between. CDR3 in DNA: TGCAGCGCTTCGAGCTCGGTTACTGAAGCTTTCTTT. Its protein is CSASSSVTEAFF. The full variable domain, rest sourced from reference TRBV29-1 and TRBJ1-1, is SAVISQKPSRDICQRGTSLTIQCQVDSQVTMMFWYRQQPGQSLTLIATANQGSEATYESGFVIDKFPISRPNLTFSTLTVSNMSPEDSSIYLCSASSSVTEAFFGQGTRLTVV.

This clonotype was seen many times. The chain couples TRBV28 to TRBJ2-1; 12 bases are a match to TRBD2. Germline CDR1 and CDR2: MDHEN and SYDVKM. The CDR3 loop spans 14 amino acids. The V and J ends lost 8 bases and 7 bases, in that order; junction bases with no gene match: 6. This CDR3 reads CASVRTSGINEQFF. The CDR3, as DNA: TGTGCCAGCGTGAGGACTAGCGGGATAAATGAGCAGTTCTTC.

This clonotype was picked up many times. The V call is TRBV7-2, the J call TRBJ2-3; TRBD2 aligns across 11 bases. The junction had 11 bases not matched to a gene; V was cut back by 4 bases and J by 5 bases. The germline V gene encodes CDR1 SGHTA and CDR2 FQGNSA. This CDR3 spans 17 amino acids. Here the CDR3 DNA reads TGTGCCAGCAGCTCCTCGCCGACTAGCGGGGCGGGAGATACGCAGTATTTT. Translation: CASSSSPTSGAGDTQYF.

The gene calls are TRBV11-2 and TRBJ2-1, with 8 bases matching TRBD2. Germline values: CDR1 SGHAT, CDR2 FQNNGV. Losses at the gene ends were 0 bases for V and 3 bases for J; bases not matched to a gene: 22. The CDR3 is 22 amino acids. The CDR3 DNA reads TGTGCCAGCAGCTTAGAAGTCTCGTCAGCCGGGACTAGGCTAAGCCGCTACAATGAGCAGTTCTTC. It specifies CASSLEVSSAGTRLSRYNEQFF.

This chain uses TRBV5-5 with TRBJ2-7; D not certain. V lost 1 base, J lost 4 bases, and 18 bases lay in between. The V gene's germline CDR1 is SGHKS and CDR2 YYEKEE (reference sequence). The CDR3 totals 16 residues. The chain's CDR3 is CASSLSGFLEGYEQYF. As DNA, the CDR3 is TGTGCCAGCAGCTTGTCCGGTTTTCTTGAAGGATACGAGCAGTACTTC. The full variable domain, in which reference TRBV5-5 and TRBJ2-7 provide the parts outside the CDR3, is DAGVTQSPTHLIKTRGQQVTLRCSPISGHKSVSWYQQVLGQGPQFIFQYYEKEERGRGNFPDRFSARQFPNYSSELNVNALLLGDSALYLCASSLSGFLEGYEQYFGPGTRLTVT.

This clonotype was seen more than once but under ten times. The chain links TRBV19 to TRBJ2-3, with TRBD2 matching 9 bases. The V segment lost 1 base and the J segment 3 bases; nucleotides outside the gene matches: 11. This CDR3 has 18 amino acids. Germline lookup yields CDR1 LNHDA and CDR2 SQIVND (reference sequence). Here the CDR3 DNA reads TGTGCCAGTAGTATAGGGAATCCGGGACTAGCTCCTACAGATACGCAGTATTTT. Translation: CASSIGNPGLAPTDTQYF. Full variable domain (missing parts from reference TRBV19 and TRBJ2-3): DGGITQSPKYLFRKEGQNVTLSCEQNLNHDAMYWYRQDPGQGLRLIYYSQIVNDFQKGDIAEGYSVSREKKESFPLTVTSAQKNPTAFYLCASSIGNPGLAPTDTQYFGPGTRLTVL.

This chain links TRBV4-1 with TRBJ2-5; the D is unclear. Trimming removed 1 base at V and 2 bases at J, with 8 bases between. The CDR3 is made up of 14 amino acids. Germline lookup yields CDR1 MGHRA and CDR2 YSYEKL. CDR3 DNA sequence: TGCGCCAGCAGCCAAGGGCTTCGTCAAGAGACCCAGTACTTC. Translating gives CASSQGLRQETQYF.